This T cell receptor beta chain comes out of a study of T-cell reconstitution after alpha-beta-depleted transplantation in children. Unique molecular identifiers were used to barcode this TCRbeta library. TCRdb called the PCR reads again in MiXCR, with one record for every CDR3 protein. The sample has about 480,000 distinct CDR3 sequences; about an eighth are singletons. This clonotype was seen more than once but under ten times. This CDR3 has 16 residues. The ends were cut back, 2 bases at V and 0 bases at J, with 14 bases in the middle. The genes are TRBV12-3 or TRBV12-4 and TRBJ2-7, with D tentatively TRBD2 (5 bases). Sequencing was performed on PBMCs from the stem cell graft donor, taken from the stem cell graft. The TCR comes from a human donor who donated a stem cell graft to a child with combined immunodeficiency. The CDR3 spells CASSLSPRRSSYEQYF. The CDR3 bases are TGTGCCAGCAGTTTATCCCCTAGGAGGAGCTCCTACGAGCAGTACTTC.